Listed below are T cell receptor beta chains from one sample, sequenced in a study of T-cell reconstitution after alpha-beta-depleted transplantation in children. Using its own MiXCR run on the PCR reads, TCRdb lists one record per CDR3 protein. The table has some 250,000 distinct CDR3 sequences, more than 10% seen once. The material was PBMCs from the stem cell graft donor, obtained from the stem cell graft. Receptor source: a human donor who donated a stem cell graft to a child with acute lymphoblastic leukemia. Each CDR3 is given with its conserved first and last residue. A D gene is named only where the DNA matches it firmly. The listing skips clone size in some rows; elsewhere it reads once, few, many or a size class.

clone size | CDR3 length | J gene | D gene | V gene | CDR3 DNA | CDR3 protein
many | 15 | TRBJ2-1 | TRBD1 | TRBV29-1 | TGCAGCGCAACTACAGGGGATCCCCTCTACAATGAGCAGTTCTTC | CSATTGDPLYNEQFF
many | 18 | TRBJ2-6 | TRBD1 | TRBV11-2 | TGTGCCAGCAGCATTGGGACAGGGGTTTACTCTGGGGCCAACGTCCTGACTTTC | CASSIGTGVYSGANVLTF
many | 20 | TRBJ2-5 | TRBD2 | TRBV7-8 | TGTGCCAGCAGCTCCCGCGTGGAGGGACGGGCTAGCGGGAGGGTGGAGACCCAGTACTTC | CASSSRVEGRASGRVETQYF
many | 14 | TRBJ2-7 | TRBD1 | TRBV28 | TGTGCCAGCAGTTACTGGGACAGGTACTACGAGCAGTACTTC | CASSYWDRYYEQYF
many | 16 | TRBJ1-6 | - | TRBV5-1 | TGCGCCAGCAGCTTGACGGATGGTTCCTATAATTCACCCCTCCACTTT | CASSLTDGSYNSPLHF
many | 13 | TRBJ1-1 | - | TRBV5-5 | TGTGCCGGGTCCAGAGAGATGAACACTGAAGCTTTCTTT | CAGSREMNTEAFF
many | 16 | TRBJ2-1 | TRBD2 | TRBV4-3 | TGCGCCAGCAGCCAAGGTGGCGGGAGGGCCTACAATGAGCAGTTCTTC | CASSQGGGRAYNEQFF
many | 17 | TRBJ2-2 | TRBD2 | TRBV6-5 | TGTGCCAGCAGTTATTGGCTAGCGGGAGACAAAACCGGGGAGCTGTTTTTT | CASSYWLAGDKTGELFF
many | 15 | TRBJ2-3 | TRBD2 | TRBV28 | TGTGCCAGCAGAATAGCGGGAGGTGACACAGATACGCAGTATTTT | CASRIAGGDTDTQYF
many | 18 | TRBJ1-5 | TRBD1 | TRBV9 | TGTGCCAGCAGCGTAGGGCACCGGGGACAGGGGTATAGTCAGCCCCAGCATTTT | CASSVGHRGQGYSQPQHF
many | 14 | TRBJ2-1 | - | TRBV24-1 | TGTGCCACCAGTGATTCCCCCCTTGTCGATGAGCAGTTCTTC | CATSDSPLVDEQFF
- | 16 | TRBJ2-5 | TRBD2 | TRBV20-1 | TGCAGTGCTGCCGGGACTAGCGGACCAATGGGAGAGACCCAGTACTTC | CSAAGTSGPMGETQYF
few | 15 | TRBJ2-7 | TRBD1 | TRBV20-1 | TGCAGTGCTAGGCAACGGGACAGGGCTCCCTACGAGCAGTACTTC | CSARQRDRAPYEQYF
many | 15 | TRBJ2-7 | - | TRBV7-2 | TGTGCCAGCAGCCCCCTCTGGGTTCGGTCGGAAGAGCAGTACTTC | CASSPLWVRSEEQYF
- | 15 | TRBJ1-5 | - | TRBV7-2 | TGTGCCAGCAGCTTAGTGGCAGGGCTCGATCAGCCCCAGCATTTT | CASSLVAGLDQPQHF
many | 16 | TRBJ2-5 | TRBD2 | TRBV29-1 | TGCAGCGTTGCCGGGACTAGCGAGGCCCACCAAGAGACCCAGTACTTC | CSVAGTSEAHQETQYF
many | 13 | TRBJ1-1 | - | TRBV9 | TGTGCCAGCAGCGTTCCCCCGAACACTGAAGCTTTCTTT | CASSVPPNTEAFF
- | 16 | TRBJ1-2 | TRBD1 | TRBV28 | TGTGCCAGCAGTCCGACGCCTACAGGGGATGACTATGGCTACACCTTC | CASSPTPTGDDYGYTF